Sequencing of this TCR beta chain was carried out in a study of cytomegalovirus exposure and HLA in healthy donors. Background on the study: An early release of data contained approximately 80 million unique TCRs, which came from HLA-typed donors.

There are 15 residues in the CDR3. V was clipped by 0 bases and J by 5 bases, with 10 bases between them. Per the germline V gene, CDR1 is SGHTA and CDR2 is FQGNSA. The PCR had 60 Vbeta and 13 Jbeta primers. Profiling relied on immunoSEQ multiplex PCR, and the TCRdb table lists in-frame clones only, not all of them. The sample comprises fewer than 150,000 clones, over 60% of which are singletons, and about 8% rests with the top ten. Points from the study as a whole: Overall, some 160 TCR beta chains were annotated as cytomegalovirus-associated.

This clone appeared a single time. Its antigen is currently unknown. The TCR was taken from a man aged 18-30 years in good health and CMV-seropositive. Sequencing was carried out using PBMCs. This sequence joins TRBV7-2 and TRBJ1-4; no clear D gene. The CDR3 nucleotides are TGTGCCAGCAGCTTAGCGCGGTCAGCAAATGAAAAACTGTTTTTT. Its protein is CASSLARSANEKLFF.